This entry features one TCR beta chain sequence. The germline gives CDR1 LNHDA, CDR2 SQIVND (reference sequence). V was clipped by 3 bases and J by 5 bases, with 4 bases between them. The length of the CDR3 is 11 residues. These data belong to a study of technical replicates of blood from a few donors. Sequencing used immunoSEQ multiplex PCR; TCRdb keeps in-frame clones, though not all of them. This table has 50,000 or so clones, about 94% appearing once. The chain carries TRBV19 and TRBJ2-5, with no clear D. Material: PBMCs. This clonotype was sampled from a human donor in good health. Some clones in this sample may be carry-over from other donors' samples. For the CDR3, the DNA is TGTGCCAGTAGTATTTCGGAGACCCAGTACTTC. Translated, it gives CASSISETQYF.